This T cell receptor (beta chain) is from a study of T cell repertoires in cytomegalovirus infection. Study at large: Matching HLA type and CMV infection were both indicated by public TCR beta signatures.

Study observations and caveats: Summed frequency of public TCR beta families distinguished CMV carriers with the relevant HLA. HLA-C-restricted CMV-specific TCR beta clonotypes prevailed in the ex vivo response.

MiXCR was run by TCRdb on the reads, yielding one entry per CDR3 protein. The sample carries around 740,000 distinct CDR3 sequences, 35% recorded once. V was trimmed by 1 base and J by 2 bases, leaving 8 bases between them. The CDR3 loop spans 14 amino acids. The germline V gene encodes CDR1 LGHDT and CDR2 YNNKEL (reference sequence). Concerning this clonotype: Its antigen is not known.

The specimen sequenced was PBMCs. This TCR came from a human donor in good health (CMV status not recorded). Some clones in this sample may be carry-over from other donors' samples. The gene calls are TRBV3-1 and TRBJ1-1, with a weak D call TRBD1 (6 bases). The CDR3 DNA reads TGTGCCAGCAGCCAAGGGGACATAAACACTGAAGCTTTCTTT. Its protein is CASSQGDINTEAFF.